This entry lists 30 T cell receptor beta chains sequenced from one sample in a study of early T cells in non-severe SARS-CoV-2 infection. TCRdb reanalysed the 5' RACE reads using MiXCR and keeps one entry per CDR3 protein. The table has approximately 32,000 distinct CDR3 sequences, around 3.9% seen once. Sequenced input: whole blood. The origin of the receptors is an adult who was a healthcare worker with PCR-confirmed SARS-CoV-2 infection or an uninfected control (not recorded which).

This clonotype was observed at least ten times. The CDR3 coding sequence is TGTGCCACCAGCAGGCCCGGGCAACGCTACGAGCAGTACTTC. Amino acid sequence: CATSRPGQRYEQYF. V and J are TRBV15 and TRBJ2-7; D gene ambiguous. The length of the CDR3 is 14 residues. The V and J ends lost 3 bases and 3 bases respectively, with 12 bases between them. The germline CDR1 and CDR2 sequences are LNHNV and YYDKDF (reference sequence).

This clonotype came up many times. The V gene is TRBV6-2 or TRBV6-3, the J gene TRBJ2-7, with 7 bases matching TRBD1. Germline V gene sequence: CDR1 MNHEY, CDR2 SVGEGT. There are 16 residues in the CDR3. V trimming: 4 bases; J trimming: 3 bases; junction bases outside the gene matches: 12. Here the CDR3 DNA reads TGTGCCAGCAGTTCCCCTCGTCGGGGACAGAGCTACGAGCAGTACTTC. Its protein is CASSSPRRGQSYEQYF.

At least ten counts were recorded for this clonotype. The chain links TRBV20-1 to TRBJ2-3; D unresolved. Germline V lookup: CDR1 DFQATT, CDR2 SNEGSKA (reference sequence). Trimming removed 3 bases at V and 0 bases at J, with 10 bases between. This CDR3 is built from 14 residues. The CDR3 nucleotides are TGCAGTGCTAGGGTCGCCACTAGCACAGATACGCAGTATTTT. This gives the protein CSARVATSTDTQYF.

This clonotype was seen many times. The chain is built from TRBV12-3 or TRBV12-4 and TRBJ2-5; D possibly corresponds to TRBD1 (5 bases). The CDR3 loop spans 13 amino acids. Deletions cut 3 bases from V and 3 bases from J, with 8 bases between. In nucleotides, the CDR3 is TGTGCCAGCAGTTTTGTCAGGGAAGAGACCCAGTACTTC. Translating it yields CASSFVREETQYF.

There are many counts of this clonotype. This chain connects TRBV15 to TRBJ1-1; D unresolved. The CDR3 is made up of 16 amino acids. V was pared by 0 bases and J by 6 bases, with 17 bases between. Per germline, CDR1 LNHNV and CDR2 YYDKDF (reference sequence). As DNA, the CDR3 is TGTGCCACCAGCAGAGAACCCGGCTCGTTCGGGGCTGAAGCTTTCTTT. Protein product: CATSREPGSFGAEAFF.

There are many counts of this clonotype. J is TRBJ2-6 and V is TRBV12-3 or TRBV12-4; D gene ambiguous. The CDR3 is 13 residues long. The V and J ends lost 8 bases and 3 bases respectively, with 8 bases between them. CDR3 nucleotide sequence: TGTGCCAGCCCTGCGCTTGGGGCCAACGTCCTGACTTTC. Translated: CASPALGANVLTF.

This clonotype was found many times. The J gene is TRBJ1-1, the V gene TRBV2; D unresolved. Germline V CDR1 and CDR2: SNHLY, FYNNEI. V was clipped by 5 bases and J by 0 bases, with 13 bases between them. The CDR3 runs to 15 residues. Here the CDR3 reads CASSSRAIMNTEAFF. The DNA for the CDR3 is TGTGCCAGCAGTTCCAGAGCGATCATGAACACTGAAGCTTTCTTT.

This clonotype has at least ten counts. The chain links TRBV20-1 to TRBJ1-2, with D hard to call. The length of the CDR3 is 13 residues. Trimming removed 2 bases from V and 2 bases from J, with 9 bases in between. Germline V lookup: CDR1 DFQATT, CDR2 SNEGSKA (reference sequence). The CDR3 DNA sequence: TGCAGTGCTAGAAGGAACACGAACTATGGCTACACCTTC. The encoded protein is CSARRNTNYGYTF.

Ten or more counts support this clonotype. The chain is built from TRBV2 and TRBJ2-1; 8 nucleotides align to TRBD2. This CDR3 is 14 amino acids long. V dropped 6 bases and J dropped 10; count of bases not matched to a gene: 11. In germline, CDR1 is SNHLY, CDR2 FYNNEI. This chain's CDR3 is CASRTRGLEDEQFF. CDR3 DNA sequence: TGTGCCAGCAGAACCCGGGGACTAGAGGACGAGCAGTTCTTC.

This clonotype was counted at least ten times. The chain is built from TRBV7-9 and TRBJ2-2, with TRBD1 as a possible D gene (5 bases). The germline CDR1 and CDR2 sequences are SEHNR and FQNEAQ (reference sequence). The CDR3 covers 17 residues. Trimming pared 0 bases from V and 1 base from J, leaving 12 bases between. CDR3 sequence (DNA): TGTGCCAGCAGCTTAGCGGAGTCCGACAGGAACACCGGGGAGCTGTTTTTT. Residues: CASSLAESDRNTGELFF.

The chain employs TRBV18 and TRBJ1-1; D call uncertain. The length of the CDR3 is 18 residues. The germline V gene has CDR1 KGHSH and CDR2 LQKENI. V lost 0 bases and J 1 base, leaving 18 bases between the germline ends. The DNA for the CDR3 is TGTGCCAGCTCACCACCGCCAATTGGATTGGGGTGGAACACTGAAGCTTTCTTT. It codes for CASSPPPIGLGWNTEAFF.

This clonotype showed up many times. This chain connects TRBV28 to TRBJ1-1, with a weak D call TRBD1 (6 bases). Germline CDR1 MDHEN, CDR2 SYDVKM. CDR3 length equals 14 residues. V was shortened by 6 bases and J by 1 base, with 12 bases between the two germline ends. The CDR3 protein is CASRPAGQNTEAFF. The DNA for the CDR3 is TGTGCCAGCAGACCCGCGGGACAGAACACTGAAGCTTTCTTT.

This clonotype has ten or more counts. V usage is TRBV11-3 and J usage is TRBJ2-7; the D is unclear. Trimming shortened V by 2 bases and J by 0 bases, and 8 bases separated the two germline ends. The CDR3 is made up of 14 amino acids. Germline CDR1 reads SGHNT; CDR2 reads YENEEA. The DNA of the CDR3 is TGTGCCAGCAGCTTAAGACTGTTCTCCTACGAGCAGTACTTC. Its protein is CASSLRLFSYEQYF. Looking up the rest from reference TRBV11-3 and TRBJ2-7 gives the full variable domain: EAGVVQSPRYKIIEKKQPVAFWCNPISGHNTLYWYLQNLGQGPELLIRYENEEAVDDSQLPKDRFSAERLKGVDSTLKIQPAELGDSAVYLCASSLRLFSYEQYFGPGTRLTVT.

This clonotype was counted at least ten times. The rearrangement links TRBV6-5 to TRBJ1-3; no clear D. The germline V and J ends were trimmed by 2 bases and 6 bases, with 11 bases remaining between them. The CDR3 has 14 residues. Germline CDR1 and CDR2: MNHEY and SVGAGI. In DNA, the CDR3 is TGTGCCAGCAGTTACCAGGAGGCGGAAAACACCATATATTTT. It codes for CASSYQEAENTIYF.

In its sample, this clonotype was seen many times. The chain employs TRBV9 and TRBJ2-7; no definite D call. The CDR3 extends over 14 amino acids. V was trimmed by 0 bases and J by 2 bases, leaving 9 bases between them. CDR1 is SGDLS and CDR2 is YYNGEE in the germline V gene. This CDR3 reads CASSVATVAYEQYF. Written as DNA, the CDR3 is TGTGCCAGCAGCGTAGCTACGGTGGCCTACGAGCAGTACTTC.

This clonotype was seen repeatedly, ten times or more. V is TRBV7-6 and J is TRBJ1-1; tentative D call: TRBD1 (6 bases). The CDR3 extends over 15 amino acids. V was shortened by 5 bases and J by 0 bases, with 13 bases between the two germline ends. Germline CDR1 reads SGHVS; CDR2 reads FNYEAQ. The CDR3 region has the DNA TGTGCCAGCAGCCAAGGGGGGGGCCTGAACACTGAAGCTTTCTTT. Amino acid sequence: CASSQGGGLNTEAFF.

The chain combines TRBV7-2 with TRBJ2-2, with D perhaps matching TRBD1 (6 bases). V lost 3 bases, J lost 2 bases, and 16 bases lay in between. The CDR3 is 17 residues long. Germline assignment: CDR1 SGHTA and CDR2 FQGNSA. CDR3 residues: CASSLWSGTRNTGELFF. As DNA, the CDR3 is TGTGCCAGCAGCTTGTGGTCCGGGACACGAAACACCGGGGAGCTGTTTTTT.

This clonotype was seen ten or more times. V gene TRBV5-5 combines with J gene TRBJ2-3; the D call may be TRBD1 or TRBD2 (5 bases each). Trimming left V 1 base short and J 6 bases short, with 18 bases between. The CDR3 spans 16 residues. Germline lookup yields CDR1 SGHKS and CDR2 YYEKEE (reference sequence). The CDR3 DNA sequence: TGTGCCAGCAGCTTGTTACCCCGGCCGGGGCTGGATACGCAGTATTTT. Translated, it gives CASSLLPRPGLDTQYF.

This clonotype has a count of ten or more. CDR3 DNA sequence: TGTGCCAGCAGTTACTGGGACCGGACTGAAAAACTGTTTTTT. Its protein is CASSYWDRTEKLFF. This sequence joins TRBV6-2 or TRBV6-3 and TRBJ1-4; maybe TRBD1 (5 bases). CDR3 length: 14 residues. In germline, CDR1 is MNHEY, CDR2 SVGEGT. V dropped 1 base and J dropped 7 bases, with 10 bases sitting between them.

By share, this clonotype counts as medium-sized. The CDR3, as DNA: TGTGCCAGCAGTGGGACAGGGGACACAGATACGCAGTATTTT. This encodes CASSGTGDTDTQYF. This chain connects TRBV6-4 to TRBJ2-3; 9 nucleotides agree with TRBD1. Per the germline V gene, CDR1 is MRHNA and CDR2 is SNTAGT. This CDR3 contains 14 residues. The J segment lost 2 bases and the V segment lost 4 bases, leaving 1 base of the junction unmatched.

This clonotype was found many times. The rearrangement joins TRBV24-1 to TRBJ2-2; D unresolved. V lost 0 bases, J lost 0 bases, and 7 bases lay in between. The CDR3 spans 16 residues. Germline CDR1 KGHDR, CDR2 SFDVKD. DNA of the CDR3: TGTGCCACCAGTGATTTGGGCGGATCGAACACCGGGGAGCTGTTTTTT. Its translation is CATSDLGGSNTGELFF.

This clonotype was counted only a few times. This chain links TRBV10-3 with TRBJ2-1; 11 bases map to TRBD2. The V and J ends lost 3 bases and 9 bases, in that order; junction bases with no gene match: 4. The CDR3 covers 14 residues. CDR1 and CDR2 (germline): ENHRY, SYGVKD. The CDR3 DNA reads as TGTGCCATCAGTGAACTAGCGGGAGATTTTGAGCAGTTCTTC. This encodes CAISELAGDFEQFF.

This clonotype has a handful of counts. The rearrangement links TRBV5-6 to TRBJ2-7; TRBD2 agrees at 8 bases. The CDR3 sequence is 15 residues long. CDR1 and CDR2 (germline): SGHDT, YYEEEE. The junction had 12 bases not matched to a gene; V was cut back by 3 bases and J by 7 bases. The CDR3 DNA reads as TGTGCCAGCAGCTCCCCGGGACTAGGTTTAAATGAGCAGTACTTC. Protein product: CASSSPGLGLNEQYF.

This clonotype was recorded at least ten times. The rearrangement links TRBV28 to TRBJ2-4; no firm D call. The V and J ends lost 4 bases and 7 bases respectively, with 20 bases between them. The CDR3 totals 16 residues. CDR1 is MDHEN and CDR2 is SYDVKM in the germline V gene. The CDR3 region is CASSSPSAGPRNIQYF. Here the CDR3 DNA reads TGTGCCAGCAGTTCACCTTCGGCAGGCCCTCGGAACATTCAGTACTTC.

This clonotype has a count of ten or more. This sequence joins TRBV6-1 and TRBJ2-3; no firm D call. Germline V lookup: CDR1 MNHNS, CDR2 SASEGT. The CDR3 consists of 14 residues. The V end lost 3 bases, the J end lost 4 bases, and 11 bases lay between the germline ends. CDR3 bases: TGTGCCAGCAGTGAGGGTTCAGCCGCAGATACGCAGTATTTT. This encodes CASSEGSAADTQYF.

This clonotype was detected ten times or more. This chain joins TRBV29-1 and TRBJ2-3; no reliable D call. This CDR3 has 13 amino acids. The germline V gene has CDR1 SQVTM and CDR2 ANQGSEA. V gave up 3 bases and J gave up 2 bases, with 9 bases separating them. CDR3 sequence (DNA): TGCAGCGTTGATTTAAGGGACACAGATACGCAGTATTTT. Translation: CSVDLRDTDTQYF.

This clonotype was observed at least ten times. V and J are TRBV20-1 and TRBJ2-3; TRBD2 matches 10 bases. Germline V gene sequence: CDR1 DFQATT, CDR2 SNEGSKA (reference sequence). The CDR3 spans 16 residues. Trimming at V came to 1 base and at J to 6 bases, leaving 10 bases not matched to a gene. The CDR3 loop is CSARAAGGPDGDTQYF. The CDR3 DNA is TGCAGTGCTAGAGCAGCGGGAGGGCCCGATGGTGATACGCAGTATTTT.

This clonotype was seen a few times. The chain links TRBV7-2 to TRBJ2-5; 7 positions agree with TRBD1. Germline V lookup: CDR1 SGHTA, CDR2 FQGNSA. The trim removed 2 bases at V and 5 bases at J, leaving 11 bases unmatched. The CDR3 is 16 residues long. CDR3 in amino acids: CASSLQGVDFRETQYF. The CDR3 DNA reads as TGTGCCAGCAGCTTACAGGGGGTGGACTTCCGTGAGACCCAGTACTTC.

This clonotype appeared many times. The rearrangement uses TRBV2 and TRBJ2-7; D ambiguous. The V end lost 3 bases, the J end lost 2 bases, and 8 bases lay between the germline ends. The CDR3 runs to 13 residues. Germline CDR1 SNHLY, CDR2 FYNNEI. CDR3 nucleotide sequence: TGTGCCAGCAGTGAGTTAGAGACCTACGAGCAGTACTTC. Its translation is CASSELETYEQYF.

This clonotype was seen ten or more times. This rearrangement joins TRBV12-3 or TRBV12-4 to TRBJ2-5, with TRBD2 identical over 7 bases. V shed 3 bases and J 9 bases; nucleotides not matched to a gene: 7. The CDR3 totals 13 residues. The CDR3 nucleotides read TGTGCCAGCAGTTTGGACTGGGGAGGGGCCCAGTACTTC. Its translation is CASSLDWGGAQYF.